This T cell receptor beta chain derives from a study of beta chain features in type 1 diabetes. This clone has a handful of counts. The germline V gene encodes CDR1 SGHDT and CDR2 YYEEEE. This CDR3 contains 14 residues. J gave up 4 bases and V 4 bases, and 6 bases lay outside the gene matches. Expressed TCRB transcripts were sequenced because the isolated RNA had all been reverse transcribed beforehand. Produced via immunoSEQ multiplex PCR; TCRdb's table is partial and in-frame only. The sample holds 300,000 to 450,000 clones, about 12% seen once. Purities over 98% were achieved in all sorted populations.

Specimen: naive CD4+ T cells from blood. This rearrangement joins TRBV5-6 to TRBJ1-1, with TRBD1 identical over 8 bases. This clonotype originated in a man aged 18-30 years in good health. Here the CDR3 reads CASSPDRAGTEAFF. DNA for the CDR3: TGTGCCAGCAGCCCGGACAGGGCGGGCACTGAAGCTTTCTTT.